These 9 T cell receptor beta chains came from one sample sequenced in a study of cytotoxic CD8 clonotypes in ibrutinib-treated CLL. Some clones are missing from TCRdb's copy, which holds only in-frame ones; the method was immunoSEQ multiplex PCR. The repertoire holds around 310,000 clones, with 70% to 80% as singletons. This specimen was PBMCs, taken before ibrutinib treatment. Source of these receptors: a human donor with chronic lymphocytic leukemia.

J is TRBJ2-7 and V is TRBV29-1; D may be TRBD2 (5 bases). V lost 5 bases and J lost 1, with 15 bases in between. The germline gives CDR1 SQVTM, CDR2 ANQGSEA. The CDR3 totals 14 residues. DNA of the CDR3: TGCAGCGTTAGGGAGAGGGTTATGTCCTACGAGCAGTACTTC. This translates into CSVRERVMSYEQYF.

This chain's CDR3 is CAISEPGQSYEQYF. CDR3 in DNA: TGTGCCATCAGTGAACCGGGACAGAGCTACGAGCAGTACTTC. This chain links TRBV10-3 with TRBJ2-7, with TRBD1 matching 7 bases. Germline CDR1 is ENHRY and CDR2 is SYGVKD. CDR3 length: 14 amino acids. Losses at the gene ends were 3 bases for V and 3 bases for J; bases not matched to a gene: 5.

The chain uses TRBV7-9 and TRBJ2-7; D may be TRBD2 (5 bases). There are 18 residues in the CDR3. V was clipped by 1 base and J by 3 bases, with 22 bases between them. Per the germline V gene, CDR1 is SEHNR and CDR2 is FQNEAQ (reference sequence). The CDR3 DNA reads TGTGCCAGCAGCTTAGTTCAGGTTCCGGATAGCGCTGACTACGAGCAGTACTTC. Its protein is CASSLVQVPDSADYEQYF.

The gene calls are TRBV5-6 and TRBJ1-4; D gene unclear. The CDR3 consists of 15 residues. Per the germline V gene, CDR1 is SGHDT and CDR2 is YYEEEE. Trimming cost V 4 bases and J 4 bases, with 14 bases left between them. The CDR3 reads CASSRWGRSNEKLFF. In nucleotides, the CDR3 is TGTGCCAGCAGCAGGTGGGGAAGGAGTAATGAAAAACTGTTTTTT. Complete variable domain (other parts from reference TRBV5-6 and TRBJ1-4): DAGVTQSPTHLIKTRGQQVTLRCSPKSGHDTVSWYQQALGQGPQFIFQYYEEEERQRGNFPDRFSGHQFPNYSSELNVNALLLGDSALYLCASSRWGRSNEKLFFGSGTQLSVL.

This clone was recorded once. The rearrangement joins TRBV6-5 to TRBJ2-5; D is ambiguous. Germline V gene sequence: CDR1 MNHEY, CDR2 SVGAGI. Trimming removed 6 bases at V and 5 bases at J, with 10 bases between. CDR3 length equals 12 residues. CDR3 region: CASRSQAETQYF. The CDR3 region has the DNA TGTGCCAGCAGATCGCAGGCGGAGACCCAGTACTTC.

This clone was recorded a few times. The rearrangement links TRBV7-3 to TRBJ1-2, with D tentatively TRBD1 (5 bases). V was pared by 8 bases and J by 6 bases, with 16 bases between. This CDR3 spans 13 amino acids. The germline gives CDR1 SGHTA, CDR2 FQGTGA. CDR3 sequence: CASSLRDGHGYTF. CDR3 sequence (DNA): TGTGCCAGCTCCTTAAGGGACGGGCATGGCTACACCTTC.

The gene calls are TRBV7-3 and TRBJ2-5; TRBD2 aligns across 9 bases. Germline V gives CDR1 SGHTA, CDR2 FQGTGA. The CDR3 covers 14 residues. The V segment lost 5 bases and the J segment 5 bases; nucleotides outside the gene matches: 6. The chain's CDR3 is CASSRLAGVETQYF. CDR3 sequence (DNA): TGTGCCAGCAGCCGATTAGCGGGAGTGGAGACCCAGTACTTC.

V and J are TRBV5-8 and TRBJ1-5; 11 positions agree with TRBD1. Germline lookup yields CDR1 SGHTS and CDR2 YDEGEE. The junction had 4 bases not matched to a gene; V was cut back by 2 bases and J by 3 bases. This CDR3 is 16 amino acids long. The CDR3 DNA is TGTGCCAGCAGCTTTGGGACAGGGGGATTCAATCAGCCCCAGCATTTT. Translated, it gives CASSFGTGGFNQPQHF.

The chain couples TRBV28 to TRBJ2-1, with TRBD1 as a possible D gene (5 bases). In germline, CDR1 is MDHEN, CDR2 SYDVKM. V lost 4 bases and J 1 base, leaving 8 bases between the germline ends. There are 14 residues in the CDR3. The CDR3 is CASSSAGSYNEQFF. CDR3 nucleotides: TGTGCCAGCAGTTCGGCAGGGTCCTACAATGAGCAGTTCTTC.